This T cell receptor (beta chain) was identified in a study of OX40 agonist ivuxolimab in advanced cancers. Overall study context: There were three patients with partial responses, one having hepatocellular carcinoma and two cutaneous melanoma.

As to this clone: Its antigen is not known.

The protocol was immunoSEQ multiplex PCR, while the TCRdb copy is restricted to in-frame clones and leaves out a portion. Of 65,000 to 90,000 clones in the sample, 86% are singletons; the top ten hold roughly 0.68%. Study findings and constraints: The study observed clonal expansion of CD4+ and CD8+ blood T cells by week 6 at 0.1 to 3.0 mg/kg. Expanded clones belonging to CD8+ T cells outnumbered, on average, those of CD4+.

On cycle 4 day 1 and cycle 7 day 1, as well as at baseline, blood was sampled. This TCR derives from an adult with an advanced solid tumor such as melanoma, head and neck, liver or kidney cancer. The sequencing used CD4+ or CD8+ T cells sorted from blood, collected in a trial of the OX40 agonist ivuxolimab.

CDR3 region: CAAKTGAFGYTF. In DNA form, the CDR3 reads TGTGCCGCCAAAACAGGGGCCTTTGGCTACACCTTC. The chain has TRBV6-5 and TRBJ1-2, with 7 bases matching TRBD1. J lost 7 bases, V lost 11 bases, and 10 bases had no gene match. The CDR3 is 12 amino acids. The V gene's germline CDR1 is MNHEY and CDR2 SVGAGI.